The clone carrying this T cell receptor (beta chain) occurred once. This CDR3 comprises 15 residues. Germline V gives CDR1 GTSNPN, CDR2 SVGIG (reference sequence). Trimming shortened V by 1 base and J by 3 bases, and 16 bases separated the two germline ends. The PCR contained 60 Vbeta and 13 Jbeta primers. TCRdb keeps only in-frame clones here, not all; method: immunoSEQ multiplex PCR. The sample records 160,000 or so clones, around 79% being singletons. The sample is drawn from a study of cytomegalovirus exposure and HLA in healthy donors. The sequence derives from a man between 40 and 49 years old in good health and CMV-seronegative. Sequences were obtained from PBMCs. The rearrangement links TRBV30 to TRBJ2-7; D may be TRBD1 (6 bases). The CDR3 spells CAWSASGTPYYEQYF. The CDR3 nucleotides read TGTGCCTGGAGTGCCTCCGGGACACCATACTACGAGCAGTACTTC.